Included here is one TCR beta chain sequence, with context. The sample comes from a study of blood T cell repertoires in COVID-19. Whole-study context: Italy, Spain and the United States were the sources of the convalescent and acute COVID-19 samples. PBMCs, B-cell-depleted T cells, or T cells were the source of the cDNA or gDNA that made up the material.

Original analysis: Estimation of nucleated cell counts was performed using reference gene primer amplification. TCRdb's copy holds only in-frame clones and misses some; the assay was immunoSEQ multiplex PCR. V and J calls and clone size are those listed in that table; D and trimming were worked out from the DNA. The sample consists of roughly 120,000 clones, less than 90% of them appearing once. Germline V gene data show CDR1 as SGHVS and CDR2 as FQNEAQ. Trimming shortened V by 0 bases and J by 7 bases, and 15 bases separated the two germline ends. CDR3 length equals 16 residues. The origin of this receptor is a man aged 65 to 85 with acute or convalescent COVID-19. The sequenced sample was peripheral blood. V is TRBV7-8 and J is TRBJ1-4; tentative D call: TRBD1 (5 bases). As DNA, the CDR3 is TGTGCCAGCAGCTTAGCGCTTGCCCTTAGGGGTGAAAAACTGTTTTTT. It is translated as CASSLALALRGEKLFF.